The text below deals with one T cell receptor (beta chain). The V gene end was trimmed by 8 bases and the J gene end by 6 bases; junction bases not matched to a gene: 18. Germline loops: CDR1 SNHLY, CDR2 FYNNEI. The CDR3 has 17 residues. Original analysis: Scientists estimated how many nucleated cells there were by amplifying reference gene primers. The repertoire was sequenced with immunoSEQ multiplex PCR; TCRdb's copy has only in-frame clones and lacks some. The V and J calls and clone size were taken over from that table, and D and trimming were inferred from the DNA. The table shows around 130,000 clones, with 75% to 90% occurring only once. This specimen belongs to a study of blood T cell repertoires in COVID-19. Study background: Samples of COVID-19 (acute and convalescent) were obtained from the United States, Italy and Spain.

The specimen sequenced was PBMCs or T cells enriched from blood (not recorded which). The origin of this receptor is a man in his thirties or forties who had recovered from COVID-19. The chain couples TRBV2 to TRBJ1-4; 7 nucleotides align to TRBD1. The CDR3 spells CASRGAGGGKMDEKLFF. The CDR3 DNA follows: TGTGCCAGCCGCGGGGCAGGGGGTGGTAAGATGGATGAAAAACTGTTTTTT.